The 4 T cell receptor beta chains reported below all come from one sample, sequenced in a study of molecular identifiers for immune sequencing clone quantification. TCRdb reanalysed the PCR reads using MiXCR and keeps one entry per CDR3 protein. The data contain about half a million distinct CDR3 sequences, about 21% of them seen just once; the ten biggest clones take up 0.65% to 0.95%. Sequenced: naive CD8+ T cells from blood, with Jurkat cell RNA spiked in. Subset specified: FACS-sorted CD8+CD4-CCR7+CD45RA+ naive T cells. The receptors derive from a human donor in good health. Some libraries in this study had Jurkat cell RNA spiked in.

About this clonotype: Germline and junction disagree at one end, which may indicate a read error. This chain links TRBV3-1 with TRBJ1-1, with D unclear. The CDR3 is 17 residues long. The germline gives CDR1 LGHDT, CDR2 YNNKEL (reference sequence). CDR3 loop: CASGQDVFGKMNTEAFF. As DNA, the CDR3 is TGTGCCAGCGGCCAAGATGTTTTCGGGAAAATGAACACTGAAGCTTTCTTT.

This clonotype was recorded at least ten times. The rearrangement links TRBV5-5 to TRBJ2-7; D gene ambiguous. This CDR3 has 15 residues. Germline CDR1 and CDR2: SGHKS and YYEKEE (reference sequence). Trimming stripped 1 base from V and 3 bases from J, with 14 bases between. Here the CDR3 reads CASSLWSMGLYEQYF. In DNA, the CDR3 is TGTGCCAGCAGCTTGTGGTCAATGGGCCTCTACGAGCAGTACTTC.

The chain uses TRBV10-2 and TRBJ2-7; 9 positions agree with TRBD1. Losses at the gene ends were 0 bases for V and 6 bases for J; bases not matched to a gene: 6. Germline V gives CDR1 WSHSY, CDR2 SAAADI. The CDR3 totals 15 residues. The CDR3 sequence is CASSESSWTGVEQYF. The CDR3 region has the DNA TGCGCCAGCAGTGAGTCCTCTTGGACAGGGGTCGAGCAGTACTTC.

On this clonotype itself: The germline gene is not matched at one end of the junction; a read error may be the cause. The DNA for the CDR3 is TGTGCCAGCACCGAGGGGGACTATCCCTCAGAAGGAGAGACCCGGTACTTC. The encoded protein is CASTEGDYPSEGETRYF. This chain uses TRBV2 with TRBJ2-5; tentative D call: TRBD2 (7 bases). The CDR3 is 17 residues long. The germline CDR1 and CDR2 sequences are SNHLY and FYNNEI. The full variable domain, completed using reference TRBV2 and TRBJ2-5, is EPEVTQTPSHQVTQMGQEVILRCVPISNHLYFYWYRQILGQKVEFLVSFYNNEISEKSEIFDDQFSVERPDGSNFTLKIRSTKLEDSAMYFCASTEGDYPSEGETRYFGPGTRLLVL.